This T cell receptor beta chain stems from a study of cytomegalovirus exposure and HLA in healthy donors. Assay used: immunoSEQ multiplex PCR; TCRdb lists only in-frame clones, some missing. The table includes about 150,000 clones, roughly 79% detected once. The donors were members of the validation cohort comprising roughly 130 subjects, separate from the roughly 680-subject first cohort. CDR3 length: 12 residues. The V gene's germline CDR1 is LNHNV and CDR2 YYDKDF (reference sequence). Deletions cut 9 bases from V and 3 bases from J, with 11 bases between. The chain carries TRBV15 and TRBJ1-1; D call uncertain. The origin of this receptor is a man aged 30 to 39 in good health and CMV-seropositive. The specimen sequenced was PBMCs. The CDR3 nucleotides are TGTGCCACTAGCGGGAGAGACACTGAAGCTTTCTTT. Protein product: CATSGRDTEAFF. The variable domain in full, completed from reference TRBV15 and TRBJ1-1, reads DAMVIQNPRYQVTQFGKPVTLSCSQTLNHNVMYWYQQKSSQAPKLLFHYYDKDFNNEADTPDNFQSRRPNTSFCFLDIRSPGLGDTAMYLCATSGRDTEAFFGQGTRLTVV.